This T cell receptor beta chain was profiled in a study of preoperative IRX-2 immunotherapy in early breast cancer. The table came from immunoSEQ multiplex PCR; TCRdb's copy has only in-frame clones and leaves some out. The repertoire has approximately 30,000 clones, about 95% of them found once; the top ten carry under 8%. Treatment defined: preoperative locoregional IRX-2 cytokine immunotherapy. Patients received preoperative, locoregional IRX-2 cytokine immunotherapy in a phase Ib study. The germline V gene encodes CDR1 SGHDN and CDR2 FVKESK. Trimming took 1 base from V and 5 from J, leaving 5 bases between them. The CDR3 contains 12 residues.

This sample was taken from a patient treated with IRX-2 immunotherapy. The V and J genes are TRBV14 and TRBJ1-2; D unresolved. This sequence originates from a human donor with breast cancer. In nucleotides, the CDR3 is TGTGCCAGCAGCCAAGTCGGGTATGGCTACACCTTC. Translation gives CASSQVGYGYTF.